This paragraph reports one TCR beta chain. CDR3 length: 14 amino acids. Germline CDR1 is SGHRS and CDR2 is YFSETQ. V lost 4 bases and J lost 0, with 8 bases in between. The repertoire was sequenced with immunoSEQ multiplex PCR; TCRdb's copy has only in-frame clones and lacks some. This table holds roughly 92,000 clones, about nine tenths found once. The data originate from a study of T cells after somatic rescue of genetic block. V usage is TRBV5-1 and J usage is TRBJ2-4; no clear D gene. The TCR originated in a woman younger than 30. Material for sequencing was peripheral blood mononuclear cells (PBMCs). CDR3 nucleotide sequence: TGCGCCAGCAGCCTCGATTTAGCCAAAAACATTCAGTACTTC. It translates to CASSLDLAKNIQYF. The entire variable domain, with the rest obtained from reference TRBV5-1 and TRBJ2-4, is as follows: KAGVTQTPRYLIKTRGQQVTLSCSPISGHRSVSWYQQTPGQGLQFLFEYFSETQRNKGNFPGRFSGRQFSNSRSEMNVSTLELGDSALYLCASSLDLAKNIQYFGAGTRLSVL.